This T cell receptor beta chain was observed in a study of OX40 agonist ivuxolimab in advanced cancers. Overall study: Partial responses occurred in Three dose-escalation patients, one with hepatocellular carcinoma and two with cutaneous melanoma.

Comments on this clone: Its target is not known.

Repertoires were generated with immunoSEQ multiplex PCR, while TCRdb's copy carries only in-frame clones and drops some. This sample has roughly 100,000 clones, with less than 95% found just once. The cohort excluded patients with autoimmune disease history or systemic immunosuppression. General study points: In general, CD8+ T cells held more expanded clones than CD4+ did, on average. With doses of 0.1 to 3.0 mg/kg, CD4+ and CD8+ blood T cells had undergone clonal expansion by week 6.

This CDR3 is 15 amino acids long. With V trimmed by 6 bases and J by 4 bases, 11 bases remained unmatched. Germline CDR1 reads KGHSH; CDR2 reads LQKENI. This TCR was recovered from an adult with an advanced solid tumor such as melanoma, head and neck, liver or kidney cancer. This chain joins TRBV18 and TRBJ1-2; 7 bases are a match to TRBD1. This specimen consisted of CD4+ or CD8+ T cells sorted from blood, obtained in a trial of the OX40 agonist ivuxolimab. The DNA of the CDR3 is TGTGCCAGCTCCCCTGACAGGGTGGTTGGCTATGGCTACACCTTC. Translating it yields CASSPDRVVGYGYTF.